The following is a TCR beta chain sequence with its context. Antigen specificity is unknown. CDR3 size: 15 residues. The germline V gene has CDR1 MNHEY and CDR2 SMNVEV (reference sequence). Trimming left V 2 bases short and J 4 bases short, with 14 bases between. This record comes from a study of T cell responses to AZD1222 COVID-19 vaccine. Study observations and caveats: The number of AZD1222 recipients seropositive at baseline was only five to seven.

Clones were read by immunoSEQ multiplex PCR, and TCRdb kept only the in-frame ones, dropping some. The sample holds about 120,000 clones, around 85% seen once. This receptor was identified in an adult in good health. The sequenced sample was peripheral blood, obtained on day 0 of AZD1222 vaccination. V usage is TRBV27 and J usage is TRBJ1-1, with a weak D call TRBD1 (6 bases). The CDR3, as DNA: TGTGCCAGCAGTTTACAGGGGTGGAGTGGCACTGAAGCTTTCTTT. The encoded protein is CASSLQGWSGTEAFF.